This T cell receptor (beta chain) emerged from a study of neurological immune-mediated disorders. Study information: Relapsing-remitting patients made up about 90% of the roughly 34 multiple sclerosis patients, and secondary progressive patients made up 3. Findings and caveats of the study: Repertoires from 18 of 34 multiple sclerosis patients grouped phylogenetically into a related-CDR3 cluster, suggesting a possible signature.

Trimming cost V 6 bases and J 4 bases, with 18 bases left between them. This CDR3 is built from 15 residues. CDR1 is MNHEY, CDR2 SVGAGI, per germline. PBMCs numbering 2 million and stored at -80 C yielded the unsorted libraries. Synthesis of cDNA was performed by 5'RACE using 10-nucleotide random UMIs. TCRdb passed the 5' RACE reads through MiXCR, listing each CDR3 protein once. The sample consists of 87,000 or so distinct CDR3 sequences, under 4.5% of them appearing once. This clonotype occurred many times. Its target is unknown. The source is a woman in her forties or fifties with multiple sclerosis. The chain employs TRBV6-5 and TRBJ1-1; D may be TRBD1 (6 bases). The material sequenced was PBMCs. In DNA, the CDR3 is TGTGCCAGCAGGAACAGGGAATTGAGTGGCACTGAAGCTTTCTTT. Its protein product is CASRNRELSGTEAFF.